These 7 T cell receptor beta chains were sequenced from one sample in a study of T cell responses to AZD1222 COVID-19 vaccine. Profiling relied on immunoSEQ multiplex PCR, and the TCRdb table lists in-frame clones only, not all of them. The table lists 120,000 or so clones, less than 90% of them singletons. This material consisted of peripheral blood, taken on day 0 of AZD1222 vaccination. The receptors were gathered from an adult in good health.

The chain is built from TRBV18 and TRBJ2-6; D perhaps matches TRBD1 (5 bases). V shed 5 bases and J shed 1 base, with 12 bases lying between them. The CDR3 spans 16 residues. Per germline, CDR1 KGHSH and CDR2 LQKENI. In DNA, the CDR3 is TGTGCCAGCTCAGCCTTTCAGGGTTCTGGGGCCAACGTCCTGACTTTC. Translating gives CASSAFQGSGANVLTF.

The chain has TRBV28 and TRBJ1-2; TRBD1 is a possible D gene (6 bases). Trimming left V 4 bases short and J 4 bases short, with 16 bases between. Germline V gives CDR1 MDHEN, CDR2 SYDVKM. CDR3 length: 15 amino acids. Here the CDR3 DNA reads TGTGCCAGCAGTTACCCCACCGGGACAAGCTATGGCTACACCTTC. Amino acids: CASSYPTGTSYGYTF.

This chain connects TRBV5-1 to TRBJ1-1; possible D gene TRBD1, 6 bases. The CDR3 has 13 amino acids. Germline V gene data show CDR1 as SGHRS and CDR2 as YFSETQ. Trimming shortened V by 3 bases and J by 4 bases, and 10 bases separated the two germline ends. CDR3 DNA sequence: TGCGCCAGCAGCTATGGGACATCCACTGAAGCTTTCTTT. As protein: CASSYGTSTEAFF.

This chain connects TRBV7-9 to TRBJ1-1; D call uncertain. Germline V gene sequence: CDR1 SEHNR, CDR2 FQNEAQ (reference sequence). The CDR3 consists of 14 residues. V lost 2 bases, J lost 7 bases, and 14 bases lay in between. The CDR3 protein is CASSLSVGRLEAFF. In DNA form, the CDR3 reads TGTGCCAGCAGCTTATCGGTAGGAAGGCTTGAAGCTTTCTTT.

The gene calls are TRBV5-4 and TRBJ1-1; no clear D. Trimming removed 0 bases at V and 1 base at J, with 10 bases between. Germline assignment: CDR1 SGHNT and CDR2 YYREEE (reference sequence). The CDR3 covers 15 residues. The CDR3 DNA follows: TGTGCCAGCAGCTTGGTGCTAGGACCGAACACTGAAGCTTTCTTT. Translation: CASSLVLGPNTEAFF.

The chain couples TRBV30 to TRBJ2-3; D may be TRBD1 or TRBD2 (5 bases each). The CDR3 has 13 amino acids. Germline V gene lookup returns CDR1 GTSNPN and CDR2 SVGIG (reference sequence). Trimming removed 2 bases at V and 8 bases at J, with 14 bases between. The CDR3 protein is CAWSPGAPVTQYF. CDR3 sequence (DNA): TGTGCCTGGAGTCCCGGGGCCCCGGTTACGCAGTATTTT.

The gene calls are TRBV12-3 or TRBV12-4 and TRBJ2-1, with 9 bases lining up with TRBD1. The ends lost 8 bases at V and 3 bases at J; junction bases unmatched: 2. CDR3 size: 13 residues. Here the CDR3 reads CASGQGIYNEQFF. The CDR3 DNA follows: TGTGCCAGCGGACAGGGGATCTACAATGAGCAGTTCTTC.